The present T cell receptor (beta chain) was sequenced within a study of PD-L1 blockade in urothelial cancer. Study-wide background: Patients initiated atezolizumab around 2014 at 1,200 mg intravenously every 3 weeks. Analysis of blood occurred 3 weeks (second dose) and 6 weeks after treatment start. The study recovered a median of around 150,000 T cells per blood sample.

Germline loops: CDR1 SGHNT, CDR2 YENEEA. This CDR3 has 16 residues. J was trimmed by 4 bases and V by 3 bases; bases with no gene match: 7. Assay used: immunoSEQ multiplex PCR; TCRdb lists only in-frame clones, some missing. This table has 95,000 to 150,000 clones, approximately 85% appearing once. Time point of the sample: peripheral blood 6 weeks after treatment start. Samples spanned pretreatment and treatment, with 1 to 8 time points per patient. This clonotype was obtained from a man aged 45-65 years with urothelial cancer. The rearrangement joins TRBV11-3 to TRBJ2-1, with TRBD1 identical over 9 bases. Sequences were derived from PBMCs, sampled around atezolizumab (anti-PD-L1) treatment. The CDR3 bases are TGTGCCAGCAGCTTGGCCGGGACAGGGCTATACAATGAGCAGTTCTTC. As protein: CASSLAGTGLYNEQFF.